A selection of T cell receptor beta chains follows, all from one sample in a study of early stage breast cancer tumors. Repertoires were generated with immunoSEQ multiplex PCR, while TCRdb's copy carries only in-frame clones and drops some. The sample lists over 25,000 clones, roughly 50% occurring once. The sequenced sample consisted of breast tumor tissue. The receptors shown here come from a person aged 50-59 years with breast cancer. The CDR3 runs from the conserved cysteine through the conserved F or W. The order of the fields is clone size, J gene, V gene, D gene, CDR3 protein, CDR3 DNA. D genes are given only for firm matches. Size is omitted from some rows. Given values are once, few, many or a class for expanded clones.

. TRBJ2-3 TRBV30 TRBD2 CAWRRLAGGATDTQYF TGTGCCTGGAGAAGACTAGCGGGTGGGGCCACAGATACGCAGTATTTT
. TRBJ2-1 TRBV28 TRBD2 CASSAGGIDEQFF TGTGCCAGCTCCGCGGGAGGTATCGATGAGCAGTTCTTC
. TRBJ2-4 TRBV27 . CASSLGHPAAKNIQYF TGTGCCAGCAGTCTTGGACACCCCGCAGCCAAAAACATTCAGTACTTC
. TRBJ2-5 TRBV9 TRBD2 CASSNSGAQETQYF TGTGCCAGCAGCAATAGCGGGGCGCAAGAGACCCAGTACTTC
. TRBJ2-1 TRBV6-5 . CASSYSSLGGNEQFF TGTGCCAGCAGTTACTCAAGTCTCGGGGGCAATGAGCAGTTCTTC
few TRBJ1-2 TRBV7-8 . CASSSTPMQGFSYGYTF TGTGCCAGCAGCTCGACACCCATGCAGGGTTTCAGCTATGGCTACACCTTC
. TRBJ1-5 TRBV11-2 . CASSLGYGSNQPQHF TGTGCCAGCAGCTTAGGTTACGGAAGCAATCAGCCCCAGCATTTT
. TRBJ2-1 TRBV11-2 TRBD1 CASSHRQGHGFF TGTGCCAGCAGCCACCGACAGGGACATGGGTTCTTC
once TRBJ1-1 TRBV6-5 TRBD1 CACRDRVNTEAFF TGTGCCTGTCGGGACAGGGTGAACACTGAAGCTTTCTTT
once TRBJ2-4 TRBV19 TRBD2 CASSIAGLAGGDLAKNIQYF TGTGCCAGTAGTATAGCCGGACTAGCGGGAGGGGACTTAGCCAAAAACATTCAGTACTTC
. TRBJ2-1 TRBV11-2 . CASSSGPIQFF TGTGCCAGCAGCTCAGGACCCATTCAGTTCTTC
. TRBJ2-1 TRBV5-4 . CASSLTGLGDNEQFF TGTGCCAGCAGCTTGACTGGCCTAGGGGACAATGAGCAGTTCTTC
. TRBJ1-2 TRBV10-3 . CAISESWGINGYTF TGTGCCATCAGTGAGTCGTGGGGAATCAATGGCTACACCTTC
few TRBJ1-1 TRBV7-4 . CASSSRVNTEAFF TGTGCCAGCAGTTCGAGGGTTAACACTGAAGCTTTCTTT
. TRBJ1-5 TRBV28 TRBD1 CASSLGAGGHQPQHF TGTGCCAGCAGTTTAGGGGCAGGGGGCCATCAGCCCCAGCATTTT
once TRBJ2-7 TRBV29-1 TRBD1 CSVGQGAREQYF TGCAGCGTGGGACAGGGGGCGCGGGAGCAGTACTTC
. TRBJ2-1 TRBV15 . CATSRETGTGDNEQFF TGTGCCACCAGCAGAGAGACAGGGACGGGAGACAATGAGCAGTTCTTC
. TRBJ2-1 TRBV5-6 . CASSYPAPGSEQFF TGTGCCAGCAGCTACCCCGCACCCGGAAGTGAGCAGTTCTTC
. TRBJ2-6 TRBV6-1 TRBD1 CASSEATGAGGANVLTF TGTGCCAGCAGTGAGGCTACAGGGGCTGGTGGGGCCAACGTCCTGACTTTC
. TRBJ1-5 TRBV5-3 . CARSLDRGKRVHSNQPQHF TGTGCCAGAAGCTTGGATCGTGGGAAAAGGGTCCATAGCAATCAGCCCCAGCATTTT
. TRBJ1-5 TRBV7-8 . CASSFLGGGNQPQHF TGTGCCAGCAGCTTCCTCGGGGGGGGCAATCAGCCCCAGCATTTT
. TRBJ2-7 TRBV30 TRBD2 CAWTAGRLASGTTYEQYF TGTGCCTGGACCGCGGGCCGCCTCGCTAGCGGGACCACCTACGAGCAGTACTTC
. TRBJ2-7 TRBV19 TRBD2 CASSSRLAPAFYEQYF TGTGCCAGTAGTTCCCGACTAGCGCCAGCTTTCTACGAGCAGTACTTC
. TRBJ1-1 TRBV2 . CASSESARGNTEAFF TGTGCCAGCAGTGAATCCGCACGGGGGAACACTGAAGCTTTCTTT
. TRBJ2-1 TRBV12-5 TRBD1 CASGLGTGTGNNEQFF TGTGCTAGTGGTTTGGGTACCGGGACAGGGAACAATGAGCAGTTCTTC
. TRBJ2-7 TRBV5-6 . CASSPTGRGAYEQYF TGTGCCAGCAGCCCGACGGGCCGAGGGGCCTACGAGCAGTACTTC
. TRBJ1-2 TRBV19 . CASSIGRNYGYTF TGTGCCAGTAGTATAGGGCGGAACTATGGCTACACCTTC
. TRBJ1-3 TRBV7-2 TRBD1 CASSRQRGLGNTIYF TGTGCCAGCAGCCGCCAGAGGGGGCTAGGAAACACCATATATTTT
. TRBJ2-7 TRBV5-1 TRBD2 CASSLVSGNHYEQYF TGCGCCAGCAGCTTGGTTAGCGGGAATCACTACGAGCAGTACTTC
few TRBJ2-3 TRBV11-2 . CASSLYAGTDTQYF TGTGCCAGCAGCTTGTACGCTGGCACAGATACGCAGTATTTT
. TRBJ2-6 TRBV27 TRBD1 CASSSTGVSGANVLTF TGTGCCAGCAGTTCAACAGGGGTCTCTGGGGCCAACGTCCTGACTTTC
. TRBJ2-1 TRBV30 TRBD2 CAWSPWELAGRYNEQFF TGTGCCTGGAGTCCGTGGGAACTAGCGGGACGATACAATGAGCAGTTCTTC
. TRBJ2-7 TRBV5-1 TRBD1 CASSSTGTAYEQYF TGCGCCAGCAGCTCGACCGGGACAGCCTACGAGCAGTACTTC
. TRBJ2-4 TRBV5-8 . CASSDRGAVVLAKNIQYF TGTGCCAGCAGCGATCGGGGGGCAGTTGTTCTAGCCAAAAACATTCAGTACTTC
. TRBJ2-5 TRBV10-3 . CAISESGGQQETQYF TGTGCCATCAGTGAGTCGGGGGGCCAGCAAGAGACCCAGTACTTC
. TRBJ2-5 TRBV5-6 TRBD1 CASSLALGQQQETQYF TGTGCCAGCAGCTTGGCGCTGGGACAGCAACAAGAGACCCAGTACTTC
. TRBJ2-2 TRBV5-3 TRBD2 CARSLGRAASGTGELFF TGTGCCAGAAGCTTGGGACGGGCGGCTAGCGGTACCGGGGAGCTGTTTTTT
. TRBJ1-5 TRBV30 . CAWSVPRGGNQPQHF TGTGCCTGGAGTGTACCTCGGGGGGGCAATCAGCCCCAGCATTTT
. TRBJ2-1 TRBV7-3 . CASSLYGPSSYNEQFF TGTGCCAGCAGCTTATACGGGCCGAGCTCCTACAATGAGCAGTTCTTC
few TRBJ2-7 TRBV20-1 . CSASRNYEQYF TGCAGTGCTAGTCGGAATTACGAGCAGTACTTC
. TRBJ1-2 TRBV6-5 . CASSQTGMYGYTF TGTGCCAGCAGTCAAACAGGGATGTATGGCTACACCTTC
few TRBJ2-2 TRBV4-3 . CASSQDPLTLAWNTGELFF TGCGCCAGCAGCCAAGATCCTTTAACTTTGGCGTGGAACACCGGGGAGCTGTTTTTT
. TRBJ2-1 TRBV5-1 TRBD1 CASSFSGLNRDRVSDEQFF TGCGCCAGCAGTTTTTCTGGTCTAAACCGGGACAGAGTCTCCGATGAGCAGTTCTTC
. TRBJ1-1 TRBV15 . CATSRDGPEAFF TGTGCCACCAGCAGAGATGGGCCAGAAGCTTTCTTT
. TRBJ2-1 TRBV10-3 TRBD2 CAISESLAGGYNEQFF TGTGCCATCAGTGAGTCGCTAGCGGGAGGCTACAATGAGCAGTTCTTC
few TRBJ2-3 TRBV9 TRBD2 CASSVEGRAPDTQYF TGTGCCAGCAGCGTAGAGGGGAGGGCCCCAGATACGCAGTATTTT
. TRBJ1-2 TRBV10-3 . CADIVVHTPYGYTF TGTGCCGATATCGTAGTTCATACCCCCTATGGCTACACCTTC
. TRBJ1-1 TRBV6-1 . CASSDWGLRPEAFF TGTGCCAGCAGTGATTGGGGACTGCGGCCTGAAGCTTTCTTT
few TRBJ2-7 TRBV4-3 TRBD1 CASSQGRDRRGRYEQYF TGCGCCAGCAGCCAAGGTCGGGACCGCAGGGGGCGCTACGAGCAGTACTTC
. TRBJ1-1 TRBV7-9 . CASSTPRGTAGKTFF TGTGCCAGCAGCACGCCCAGGGGTACCGCCGGAAAAACTTTCTTT
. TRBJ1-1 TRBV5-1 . CASSAQRGGNTEAFF TGCGCCAGCAGCGCCCAGAGGGGGGGGAACACTGAAGCTTTCTTT
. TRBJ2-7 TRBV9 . CASSSDGSEQYF TGTGCCAGCAGCTCTGACGGAAGCGAGCAGTACTTC
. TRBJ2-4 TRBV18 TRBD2 CASSIRLAGENIQYF TGTGCCAGCTCAATCAGACTAGCGGGAGAAAACATTCAGTACTTC
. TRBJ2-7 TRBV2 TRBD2 CASSVPLGTSGRWEAEQYF TGTGCCAGCAGTGTCCCCCTGGGGACTAGCGGGAGGTGGGAGGCCGAGCAGTACTTC
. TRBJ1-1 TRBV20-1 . CSAMGGGSAFF TGCAGTGCTATGGGCGGGGGTAGCGCTTTCTTT
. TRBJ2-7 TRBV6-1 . CASSEGNGFGYEQYF TGTGCCAGCAGTGAAGGCAACGGGTTCGGGTACGAGCAGTACTTC
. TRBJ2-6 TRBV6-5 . CASMPPTGANVLTF TGTGCCAGCATGCCACCTACTGGGGCCAACGTCCTGACTTTC
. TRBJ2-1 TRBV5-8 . CASSLLSGNYNEQFF TGTGCCAGCAGCTTGTTGAGTGGAAACTACAATGAGCAGTTCTTC
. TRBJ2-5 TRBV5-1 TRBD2 CASKSGSRQETQYF TGCGCCAGCAAGAGCGGGAGTCGCCAAGAGACCCAGTACTTC